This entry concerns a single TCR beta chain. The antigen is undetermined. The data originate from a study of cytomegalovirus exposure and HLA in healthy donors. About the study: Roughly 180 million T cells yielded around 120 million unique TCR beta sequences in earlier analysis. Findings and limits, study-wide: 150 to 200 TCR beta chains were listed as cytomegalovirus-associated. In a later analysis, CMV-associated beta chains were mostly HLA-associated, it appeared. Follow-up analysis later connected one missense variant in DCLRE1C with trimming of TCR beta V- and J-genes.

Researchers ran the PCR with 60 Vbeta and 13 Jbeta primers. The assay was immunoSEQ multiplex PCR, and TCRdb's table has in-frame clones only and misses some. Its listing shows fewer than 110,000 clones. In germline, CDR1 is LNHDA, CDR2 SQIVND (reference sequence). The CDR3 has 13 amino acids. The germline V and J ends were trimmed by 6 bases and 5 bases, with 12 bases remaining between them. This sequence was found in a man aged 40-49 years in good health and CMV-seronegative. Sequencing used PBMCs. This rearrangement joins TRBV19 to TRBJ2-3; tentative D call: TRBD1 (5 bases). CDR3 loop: CASRGRAKDTQYF. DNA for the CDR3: TGTGCCAGTAGGGGCAGGGCGAAAGATACGCAGTATTTT.